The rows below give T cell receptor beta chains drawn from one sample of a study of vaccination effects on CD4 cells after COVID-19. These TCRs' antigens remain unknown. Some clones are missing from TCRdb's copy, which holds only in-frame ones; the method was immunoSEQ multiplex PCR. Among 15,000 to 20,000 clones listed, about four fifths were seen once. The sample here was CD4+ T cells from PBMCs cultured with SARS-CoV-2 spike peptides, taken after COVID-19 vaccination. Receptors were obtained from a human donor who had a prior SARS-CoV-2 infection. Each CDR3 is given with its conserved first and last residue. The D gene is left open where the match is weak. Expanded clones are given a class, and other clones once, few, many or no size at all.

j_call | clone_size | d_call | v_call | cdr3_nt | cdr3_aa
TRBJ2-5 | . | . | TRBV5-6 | TGTGCCAGCAGCTTGGATCAAGAGACCCAGTACTTC | CASSLDQETQYF
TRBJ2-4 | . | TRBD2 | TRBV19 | TGTGCCAGTAGTTTCTTAGCGGGAGGGCCAGGGAACATTCAGTACTTC | CASSFLAGGPGNIQYF
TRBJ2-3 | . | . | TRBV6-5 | TGTGCCAGCAGTTCAAGGACTAGCACAGATACGCAGTATTTT | CASSSRTSTDTQYF
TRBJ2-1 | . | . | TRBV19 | TGTGCCAGTAGGGACGACCCTACCCTCGATGAGCAGTTCTTC | CASRDDPTLDEQFF
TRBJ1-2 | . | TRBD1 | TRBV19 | TGTGCCAGTAGTATAGCCTGGACAGGAGAACGTGGCTACACCTTC | CASSIAWTGERGYTF
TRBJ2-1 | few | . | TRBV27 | TGTGCCAGCAGTTTAAGGCGGGACTCCTACAATGAGCAGTTCTTC | CASSLRRDSYNEQFF
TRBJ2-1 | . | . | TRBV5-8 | TGTGCCAGCAGCCGGGACCCCGCTGAGCAGTTCTTC | CASSRDPAEQFF
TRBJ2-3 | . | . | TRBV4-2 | TGTGCCAGCAGCCAAATCCCGGCTAGCGAATTCCCAGATACGCAGTATTTT | CASSQIPASEFPDTQYF
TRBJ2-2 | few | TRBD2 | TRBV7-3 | TGTGCCAGCAGCACATCCGGGACTAGCACCGGGGAGCTGTTTTTT | CASSTSGTSTGELFF
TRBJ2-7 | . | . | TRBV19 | TGTGCCAGTAGTATAGAGGGGGCAAACGAGCAGTACTTC | CASSIEGANEQYF
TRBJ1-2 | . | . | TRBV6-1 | TGTGCCAGCAGTGAATTTGGACGGGGGCCCTATGGCTACACCTTC | CASSEFGRGPYGYTF
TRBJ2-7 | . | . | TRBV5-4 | TGTGCCAGCAGCCTGGATGTACGGCGGAACTACGAGCAGTACTTC | CASSLDVRRNYEQYF
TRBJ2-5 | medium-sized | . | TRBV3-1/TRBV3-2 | TGTGCCAGCAGCCCTCCAAGGGGGACAGAGACCCAGTACTTC | CASSPPRGTETQYF
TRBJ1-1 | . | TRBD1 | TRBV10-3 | TGTGCCATCAGTTCAACCACAGGGGGCGCGGTCACTGAAGCTTTCTTT | CAISSTTGGAVTEAFF
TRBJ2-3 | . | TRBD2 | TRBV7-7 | TGTGCTAGCAGCTTATCTAGCGGCAATACAGATACGCAGTATTTT | CASSLSSGNTDTQYF
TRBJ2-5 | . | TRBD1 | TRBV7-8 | TGTGCCAGCAGCCAGGACAGGCCCGAGGGGGAGACCCAGTACTTC | CASSQDRPEGETQYF
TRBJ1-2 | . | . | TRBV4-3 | TGCGCCAGCAGCCAAGATTCGGTTTTGGACAGCAACTATGGCTACACCTTC | CASSQDSVLDSNYGYTF
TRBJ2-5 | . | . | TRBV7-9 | TGTGCCAGCAGCTTAGAGTTTTTCCAAGAGACCCAGTACTTC | CASSLEFFQETQYF
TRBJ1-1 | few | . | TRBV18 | TGTGCCAGCTCACCTCCCAGGGCTAGGAACACTGAAGCTTTCTTT | CASSPPRARNTEAFF
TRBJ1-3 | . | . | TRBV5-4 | TGTGCCAGCAGTTCTGCGAGCTCTGGAAACACCATATATTTT | CASSSASSGNTIYF
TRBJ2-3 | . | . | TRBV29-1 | TGCAGCGTGGCACAGGGTGGGACAGATACGCAGTATTTT | CSVAQGGTDTQYF
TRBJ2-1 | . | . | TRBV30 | TGTGCCTGGAGTGTCCCCAGCTCCTACAATGAGCAGTTCTTC | CAWSVPSSYNEQFF
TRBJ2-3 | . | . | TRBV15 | TGTGCCACCAGCAGACCCCGAATAGGGAATACGCAGTATTTT | CATSRPRIGNTQYF
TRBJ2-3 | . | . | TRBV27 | TGTGCCAGCAGTTTCGTGGGGGGGCCAGATACGCAGTATTTT | CASSFVGGPDTQYF
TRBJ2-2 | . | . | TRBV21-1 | TGTGCCAGCAAGATGGCGCGGTTTCTTACCGGGGAGCTGTTTTTT | CASKMARFLTGELFF
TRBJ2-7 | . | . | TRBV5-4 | TGTGCCAGCAGCTTGGATTCTGACAGGACTGACGAGCAGTACTTC | CASSLDSDRTDEQYF
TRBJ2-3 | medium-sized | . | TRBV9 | TGTGCCAGCAGCGTCCGGGACCTCCGGGCAGATACGCAGTATTTT | CASSVRDLRADTQYF
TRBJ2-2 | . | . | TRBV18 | TGTGCCAGCTCACCCCCGGGGTGGCGTCCCGGGGAGCTGTTTTTT | CASSPPGWRPGELFF
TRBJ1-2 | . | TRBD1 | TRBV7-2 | TGTGCCAGCAGCTTACGTCGGACAGGGGGGGGATATAACTATGGCTACACCTTC | CASSLRRTGGGYNYGYTF
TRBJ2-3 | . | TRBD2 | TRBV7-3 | TGTGCCAGCAGCTCACTAGCGGGCACAGATACGCAGTATTTT | CASSSLAGTDTQYF
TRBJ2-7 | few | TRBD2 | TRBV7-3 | TGTGCCAGCAGCTTGGCTAGCGGATCCAACTCCTACGAGCAGTACTTC | CASSLASGSNSYEQYF
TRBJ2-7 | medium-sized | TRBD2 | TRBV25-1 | TGTGCCAGCAGTGACAGCGGGAGGGCCTCCTGGGAGCAGTACTTC | CASSDSGRASWEQYF
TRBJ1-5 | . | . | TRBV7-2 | TGTGCCAGCAGCTTAAGGGGGGATCAGCCCCAGCATTTT | CASSLRGDQPQHF
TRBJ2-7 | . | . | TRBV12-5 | TGTGCTAGTGGGACGTGGCGGTCCTACGAGCAGTACTTC | CASGTWRSYEQYF
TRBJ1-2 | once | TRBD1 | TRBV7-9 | TGTGCCAGCAGCTTCGAACAGGGACAGTTCCCATTAAACTATGGCTACACCTTC | CASSFEQGQFPLNYGYTF
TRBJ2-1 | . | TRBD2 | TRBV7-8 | TGTGCCAGCAGCTTAGGACTAGCGGGAGGGGATGAGCAGTTCTTC | CASSLGLAGGDEQFF
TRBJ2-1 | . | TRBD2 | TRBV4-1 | TGCGCCAGCAGCCAATTAGGACTAGCGGGTTACAATGAGCAGTTCTTC | CASSQLGLAGYNEQFF
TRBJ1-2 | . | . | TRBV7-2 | TGTGCCAGCAGCTCCCAAACAGGTCCGGGTGGCTACACCTTC | CASSSQTGPGGYTF
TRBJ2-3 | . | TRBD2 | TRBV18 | TGTGCCAGCTCACCCCGCCTAGCGGGCTCAGATACGCAGTATTTT | CASSPRLAGSDTQYF
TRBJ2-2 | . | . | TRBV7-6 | TGTGCCAGCAGCTTAGAGGACTCGGTCTTCACCGGGGAGCTGTTTTTT | CASSLEDSVFTGELFF